This entry lists 19 T cell receptor beta chains sequenced from one sample in a study of shared T cell receptors in the human thymus. Sequenced by immunoSEQ multiplex PCR; TCRdb stores in-frame clones only, minus some. The table lists hundreds of thousands of clones, approximately 80% of them singletons. These same records also appear under a second study, on human thymus T cells.

The sequencing input was thymocytes. All receptors come from a boy under two years old with a congenital heart defect.

This clone was picked up a small number of times. The CDR3 loop is CAIQKDSLYTGELFF. The CDR3 DNA sequence: TGTGCCATCCAAAAGGACAGTCTTTACACCGGGGAGCTGTTTTTT. The chain couples TRBV28 to TRBJ2-2; perhaps TRBD1 as D (6 bases). Germline-derived CDR1 and CDR2 are MDHEN and SYDVKM. Trimming cost V 10 bases and J 3 bases, with 18 bases left between them. CDR3 length: 15 amino acids.

V gene TRBV27 combines with J gene TRBJ2-5, with TRBD1 matching 7 bases. V trimming: 4 bases; J trimming: 3 bases; junction bases outside the gene matches: 5. This CDR3 has 14 amino acids. CDR1 and CDR2 from the germline V gene are MNHEY and SMNVEV (reference sequence). CDR3 sequence reads: CASSSRTGKETQYF. CDR3 DNA: TGTGCCAGCAGTTCCCGGACAGGCAAAGAGACCCAGTACTTC.

The chain employs TRBV7-9 and TRBJ2-2; TRBD2 agrees at 8 bases. V lost 4 bases, J lost 2 bases, and 12 bases stayed unmatched. CDR1 SEHNR and CDR2 FQNEAQ come from the germline V gene (reference sequence). This CDR3 is built from 18 residues. CDR3 nucleotides: TGTGCCAGCAGCTGGGAGGTGGTCCGGGAGGGAAACACCGGGGAGCTGTTTTTT. This codes for CASSWEVVREGNTGELFF.

This chain connects TRBV25-1 to TRBJ2-1; D may be TRBD1 (6 bases). The CDR3 extends over 16 amino acids. The V gene's germline CDR1 is MGHDK and CDR2 SYGVNS. Trimming pared 4 bases from V and 5 bases from J, leaving 18 bases between. The CDR3 sequence is CASSGQDRLLDNEQFF. The CDR3 coding sequence is TGTGCCAGCAGTGGTCAAGACAGGCTCCTCGACAATGAGCAGTTCTTC.

The chain recombines TRBV19 with TRBJ1-5; TRBD1 matches at 9 bases. Germline V gives CDR1 LNHDA, CDR2 SQIVND (reference sequence). With V trimmed by 7 bases and J by 4 bases, 2 bases remained unmatched. This CDR3 comprises 13 residues. The CDR3 spells CASKGTGNQPQHF. The CDR3 DNA is TGTGCCAGTAAGGGGACAGGGAATCAGCCCCAGCATTTT.

The chain combines TRBV19 with TRBJ1-1; the D is unclear. Trimming removed 5 bases from V and 1 base from J, with 11 bases in between. CDR1 and CDR2 from the germline V gene are LNHDA and SQIVND (reference sequence). The CDR3 runs 14 residues. The CDR3 DNA sequence: TGTGCCAGTAGTCGGCGGAGGTGGAACACTGAAGCTTTCTTT. Its translation: CASSRRRWNTEAFF.

The chain employs TRBV30 and TRBJ1-2; TRBD1 might be the D (6 bases). Between the trimmed V and J ends, which lost 2 bases and 4 bases, there was a span of 14 bases. Germline V gives CDR1 GTSNPN, CDR2 SVGIG (reference sequence). The CDR3 covers 14 residues. The CDR3: CAWSLEQGGYGYTF. CDR3 nucleotide sequence: TGTGCCTGGAGTCTGGAACAGGGTGGCTATGGCTACACCTTC. Combining the CDR3 with reference TRBV30 and TRBJ1-2 gives the whole variable domain SQTIHQWPATLVQPVGSPLSLECTVEGTSNPNLYWYRQAAGRGLQLLFYSVGIGQISSEVPQNLSASRPQDRQFILSSKKLLLSDSGFYLCAWSLEQGGYGYTFGSGTRLTVV.

CDR3 nucleotides: TGTGCCAGCAGCTTCAGAACAGGGGGCCTTGCCTACGAGCAGTACTTC. Translated, it gives CASSFRTGGLAYEQYF. The chain couples TRBV5-8 to TRBJ2-7; 9 bases fit TRBD1. This CDR3 has 16 amino acids. Germline V gene lookup returns CDR1 SGHTS and CDR2 YDEGEE. J was trimmed by 2 bases and V by 2 bases; bases with no gene match: 8.

In its sample, this clone was seen once. This chain connects TRBV29-1 to TRBJ2-1; no clear D gene. V dropped 3 bases and J dropped 0 bases, with 9 bases sitting between them. CDR3 length: 14 amino acids. Per germline, CDR1 SQVTM and CDR2 ANQGSEA. The CDR3: CSVDRASSYNEQFF. The CDR3 bases are TGCAGCGTTGATCGCGCGAGCTCCTACAATGAGCAGTTCTTC.

J is TRBJ2-3 and V is TRBV6-1; D not certain. V dropped 11 bases and J dropped 0 bases, with 15 bases sitting between them. Germline CDR1 is MNHNS and CDR2 is SASEGT. This CDR3 region has 14 residues. Here the CDR3 DNA reads TGTGCCTCCAAGCCCCTATCTAGCACAGATACGCAGTATTTT. Protein sequence: CASKPLSSTDTQYF.

This clone was counted a few times. The rearrangement joins TRBV7-8 to TRBJ2-1; TRBD2 agrees at 8 bases. Germline V CDR1 and CDR2: SGHVS, FQNEAQ. CDR3 size: 18 residues. J gave up 3 bases and V 0 bases, and 10 bases lay outside the gene matches. The CDR3 reads CASSLAGLRGRHYNEQFF. The CDR3 DNA follows: TGTGCCAGCAGCTTAGCGGGCCTTCGCGGGAGGCACTACAATGAGCAGTTCTTC.

The chain is built from TRBV7-9 and TRBJ1-2; D is perhaps TRBD1 (6 bases). V dropped 5 bases and J dropped 2 bases, with 12 bases sitting between them. Looked up from germline, CDR1 is SEHNR and CDR2 is FQNEAQ (reference sequence). The CDR3 totals 14 residues. The CDR3 DNA reads as TGTGCCAGCAGCCACAAGGGGGAAAACTATGGCTACACCTTC. Translation: CASSHKGENYGYTF. Based on the CDR3 plus reference TRBV7-9 and TRBJ1-2, the full variable domain is DTGVSQNPRHKITKRGQNVTFRCDPISEHNRLYWYRQTLGQGPEFLTYFQNEAQLEKSRLLSDRFSAERPKGSFSTLEIQRTEQGDSAMYLCASSHKGENYGYTFGSGTRLTVV.

The chain has TRBV10-1 and TRBJ2-7; no clear D gene. The CDR3 sequence is 13 residues long. In germline, CDR1 is WNHNN, CDR2 SYGVQD (reference sequence). Trimming took off 6 bases at V and 0 bases at J, with 9 bases between the two ends. CDR3 residues: CASSERSSYEQYF. CDR3 coding DNA: TGCGCCAGCAGCGAGCGTAGCTCCTACGAGCAGTACTTC.

This chain uses TRBV7-6 with TRBJ2-7; 10 bases match TRBD2. The V and J ends lost 5 bases and 4 bases, in that order; junction bases with no gene match: 8. The CDR3 spans 15 residues. CDR1 is SGHVS and CDR2 is FNYEAQ in the germline V gene. The DNA for the CDR3 is TGTGCCAGCAGCGCCTCCGGGACTAGCGTATACGAGCAGTACTTC. Amino acid sequence: CASSASGTSVYEQYF.

This chain uses TRBV7-6 with TRBJ2-1; 9 nucleotides line up with TRBD2. V trimming: 1 base; J trimming: 0 bases; junction bases outside the gene matches: 4. The CDR3 is 17 residues long. Germline assignment: CDR1 SGHVS and CDR2 FNYEAQ. The CDR3 is CASSLGTSGLSYNEQFF. The DNA for the CDR3 is TGTGCCAGCAGCTTAGGCACTAGCGGGCTCTCCTACAATGAGCAGTTCTTC.

This clone was observed once. This rearrangement joins TRBV19 to TRBJ2-1; TRBD2 matches at 9 bases. Germline lookup yields CDR1 LNHDA and CDR2 SQIVND (reference sequence). There are 16 residues in the CDR3. After removal of 3 bases from V and 7 bases from J, the junction contained 10 bases not matched to a gene. The CDR3 here is CASSMSGGRAGNEQFF. CDR3 in DNA: TGTGCCAGTAGTATGTCGGGCGGGAGGGCCGGAAATGAGCAGTTCTTC.

This chain uses TRBV27 with TRBJ1-1; unclear D gene. CDR3 length equals 15 residues. From germline, CDR1 is MNHEY and CDR2 SMNVEV (reference sequence). V was trimmed by 3 bases and J by 6 bases, leaving 17 bases between them. CDR3 in amino acids: CASSLAFPGGPEAFF. CDR3 coding DNA: TGTGCCAGCAGTTTGGCCTTTCCCGGTGGGCCTGAAGCTTTCTTT.

This clone was observed once. The chain recombines TRBV15 with TRBJ2-7, with D tentatively TRBD2 (5 bases). The CDR3 has 15 residues. Germline CDR1 and CDR2: LNHNV and YYDKDF (reference sequence). V shed 0 bases and J shed 0 bases, with 9 bases lying between them. DNA of the CDR3: TGTGCCACCAGCAGAGATAGAGGGTTCTCCTACGAGCAGTACTTC. This gives the protein CATSRDRGFSYEQYF.

The chain couples TRBV5-4 to TRBJ2-7; TRBD2 agrees at 12 bases. With 4 bases clipped from V and 0 bases from J, the junction kept 14 bases outside the gene matches. Germline CDR1 and CDR2: SGHNT and YYREEE (reference sequence). The CDR3 extends over 19 amino acids. The CDR3 loop reads CASSTKGLAGLPSSYEQYF. CDR3 coding DNA: TGTGCCAGCAGCACGAAGGGACTAGCGGGCTTACCCTCCTCCTACGAGCAGTACTTC.